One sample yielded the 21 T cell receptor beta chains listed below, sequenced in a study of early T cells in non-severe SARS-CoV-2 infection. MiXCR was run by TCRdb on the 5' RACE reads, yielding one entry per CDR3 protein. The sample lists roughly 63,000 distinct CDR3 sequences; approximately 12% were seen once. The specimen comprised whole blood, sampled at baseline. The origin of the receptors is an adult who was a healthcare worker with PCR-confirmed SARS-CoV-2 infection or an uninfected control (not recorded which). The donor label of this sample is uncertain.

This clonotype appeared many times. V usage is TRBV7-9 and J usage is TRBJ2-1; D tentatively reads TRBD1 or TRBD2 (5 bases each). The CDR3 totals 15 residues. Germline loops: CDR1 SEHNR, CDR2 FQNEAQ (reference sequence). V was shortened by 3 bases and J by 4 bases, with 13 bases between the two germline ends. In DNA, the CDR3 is TGTGCCAGCAGCTTCCGGGACCCCACTTACAATGAGCAGTTCTTC. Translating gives CASSFRDPTYNEQFF.

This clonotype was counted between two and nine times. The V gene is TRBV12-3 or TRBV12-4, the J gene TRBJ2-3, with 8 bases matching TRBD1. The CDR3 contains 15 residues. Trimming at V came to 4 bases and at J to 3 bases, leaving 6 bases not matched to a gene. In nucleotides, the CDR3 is TGTGCCAGCAGTTCACAGGGGGTGGTTACAGATACGCAGTATTTT. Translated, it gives CASSSQGVVTDTQYF.

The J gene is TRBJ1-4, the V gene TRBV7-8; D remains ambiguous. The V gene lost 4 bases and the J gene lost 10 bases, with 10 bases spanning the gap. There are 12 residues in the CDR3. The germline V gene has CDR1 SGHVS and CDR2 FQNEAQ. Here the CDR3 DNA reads TGTGCCAGCAGCTCGCCAGATGGAAAACTGTTTTTT. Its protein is CASSSPDGKLFF.

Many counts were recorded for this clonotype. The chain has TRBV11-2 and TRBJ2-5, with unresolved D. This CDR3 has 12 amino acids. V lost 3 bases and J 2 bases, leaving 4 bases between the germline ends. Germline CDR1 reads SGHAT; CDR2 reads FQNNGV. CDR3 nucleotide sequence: TGTGCCAGCAGCTTGGTGCAAGAGACCCAGTACTTC. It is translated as CASSLVQETQYF.

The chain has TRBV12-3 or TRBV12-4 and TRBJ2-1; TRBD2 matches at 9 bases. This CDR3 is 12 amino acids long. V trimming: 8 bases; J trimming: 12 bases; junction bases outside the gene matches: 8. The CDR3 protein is CASLELAGRQFF. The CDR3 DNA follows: TGTGCCAGCCTCGAGCTAGCGGGGAGGCAGTTCTTC.

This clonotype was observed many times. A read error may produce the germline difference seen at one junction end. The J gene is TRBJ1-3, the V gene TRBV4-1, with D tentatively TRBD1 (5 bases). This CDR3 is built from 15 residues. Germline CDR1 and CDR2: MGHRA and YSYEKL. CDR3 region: CASNQAGGSGNTIYF. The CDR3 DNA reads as TGCGCCAGCAACCAAGCCGGGGGCTCTGGAAACACCATATATTTT.

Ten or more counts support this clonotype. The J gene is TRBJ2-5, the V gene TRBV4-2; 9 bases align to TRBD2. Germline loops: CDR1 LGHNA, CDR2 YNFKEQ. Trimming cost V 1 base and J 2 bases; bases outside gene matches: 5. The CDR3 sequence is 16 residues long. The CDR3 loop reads CASSQVATSGQETQYF. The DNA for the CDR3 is TGTGCCAGCAGCCAAGTGGCGACTAGCGGTCAAGAGACCCAGTACTTC.

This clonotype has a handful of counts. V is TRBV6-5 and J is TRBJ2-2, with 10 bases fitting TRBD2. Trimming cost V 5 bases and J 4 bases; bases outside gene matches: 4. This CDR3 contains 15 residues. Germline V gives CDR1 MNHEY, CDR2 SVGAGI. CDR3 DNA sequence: TGTGCCAGCAGTCCCAGCGGGGGGGTCACCGGGGAGCTGTTTTTT. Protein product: CASSPSGGVTGELFF.

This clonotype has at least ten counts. This CDR3 is CATSDLTGSTDTQYF. Here the CDR3 DNA reads TGTGCCACCAGTGATTTGACAGGAAGCACAGATACGCAGTATTTT. The gene calls are TRBV24-1 and TRBJ2-3; D possibly corresponds to TRBD1 (5 bases). CDR1 KGHDR and CDR2 SFDVKD come from the germline V gene. CDR3 length equals 15 residues. V dropped 0 bases and J dropped 0 bases, with 6 bases sitting between them.

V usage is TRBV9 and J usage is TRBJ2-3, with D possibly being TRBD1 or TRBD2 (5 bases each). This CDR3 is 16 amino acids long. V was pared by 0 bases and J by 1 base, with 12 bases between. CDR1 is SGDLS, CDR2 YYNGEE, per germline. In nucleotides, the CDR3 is TGTGCCAGCAGCGTAGTAATGGGACCCGGCACAGATACGCAGTATTTT. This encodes CASSVVMGPGTDTQYF. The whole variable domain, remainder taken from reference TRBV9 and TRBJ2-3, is DSGVTQTPKHLITATGQRVTLRCSPRSGDLSVYWYQQSLDQGLQFLIQYYNGEERAKGNILERFSAQQFPDLHSELNLSSLELGDSALYFCASSVVMGPGTDTQYFGPGTRLTVL.

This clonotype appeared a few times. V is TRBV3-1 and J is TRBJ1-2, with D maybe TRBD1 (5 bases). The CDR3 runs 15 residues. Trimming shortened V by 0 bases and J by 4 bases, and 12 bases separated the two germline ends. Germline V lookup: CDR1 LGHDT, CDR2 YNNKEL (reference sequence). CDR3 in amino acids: CASSQDIQGFYGYTF. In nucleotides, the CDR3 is TGTGCCAGCAGCCAAGATATCCAGGGTTTCTATGGCTACACCTTC. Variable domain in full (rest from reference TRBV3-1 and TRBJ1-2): DTAVSQTPKYLVTQMGNDKSIKCEQNLGHDTMYWYKQDSKKFLKIMFSYNNKELIINETVPNRFSPKSPDKAHLNLHINSLELGDSAVYFCASSQDIQGFYGYTFGSGTRLTVV.

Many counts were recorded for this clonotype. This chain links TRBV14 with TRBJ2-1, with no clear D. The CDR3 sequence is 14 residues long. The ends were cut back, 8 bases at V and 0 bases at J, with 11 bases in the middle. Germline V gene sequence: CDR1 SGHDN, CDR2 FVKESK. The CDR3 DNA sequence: TGTGCCAGCTCCATTAGAAACTCCTACAATGAGCAGTTCTTC. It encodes CASSIRNSYNEQFF.

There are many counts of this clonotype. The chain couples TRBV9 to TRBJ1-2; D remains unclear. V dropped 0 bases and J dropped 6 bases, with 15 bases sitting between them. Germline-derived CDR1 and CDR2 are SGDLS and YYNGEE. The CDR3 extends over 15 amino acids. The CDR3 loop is CASSVADISGNGYTF. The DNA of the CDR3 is TGTGCCAGCAGCGTAGCCGATATCTCCGGGAATGGCTACACCTTC.

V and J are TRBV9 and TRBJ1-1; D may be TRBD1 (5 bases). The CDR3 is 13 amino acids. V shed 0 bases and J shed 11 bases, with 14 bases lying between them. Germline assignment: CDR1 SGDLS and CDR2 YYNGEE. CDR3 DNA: TGTGCCAGCAGCGTAGATACCCCCGAGGGGGCTTTCTTT. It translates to CASSVDTPEGAFF.

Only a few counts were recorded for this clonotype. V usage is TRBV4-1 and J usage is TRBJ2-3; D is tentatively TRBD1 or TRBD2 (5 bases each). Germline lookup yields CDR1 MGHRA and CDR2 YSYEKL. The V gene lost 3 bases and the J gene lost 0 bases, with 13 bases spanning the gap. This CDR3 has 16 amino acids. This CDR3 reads CASSHEGWTSTDTQYF. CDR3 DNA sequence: TGCGCCAGCAGCCACGAGGGGTGGACTAGCACAGATACGCAGTATTTT.

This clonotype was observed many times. In DNA, the CDR3 is TGCAGTGCTAGAGGTTCGTCTGGGGGCGCGAACACCGGGGAGCTGTTTTTT. It yields the protein CSARGSSGGANTGELFF. This sequence joins TRBV20-1 and TRBJ2-2, with D tentatively TRBD1 (6 bases). Trimming shortened V by 1 base and J by 0 bases, and 15 bases separated the two germline ends. The CDR3 has 17 amino acids. Germline CDR1 reads DFQATT; CDR2 reads SNEGSKA (reference sequence).

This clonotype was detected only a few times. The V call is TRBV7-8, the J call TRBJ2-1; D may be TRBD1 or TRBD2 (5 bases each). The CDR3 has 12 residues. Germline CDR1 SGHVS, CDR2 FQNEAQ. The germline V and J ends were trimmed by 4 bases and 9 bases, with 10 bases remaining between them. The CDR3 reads CASSSGSSEQFF. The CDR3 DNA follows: TGTGCCAGCAGCTCAGGGAGTAGTGAGCAGTTCTTC.

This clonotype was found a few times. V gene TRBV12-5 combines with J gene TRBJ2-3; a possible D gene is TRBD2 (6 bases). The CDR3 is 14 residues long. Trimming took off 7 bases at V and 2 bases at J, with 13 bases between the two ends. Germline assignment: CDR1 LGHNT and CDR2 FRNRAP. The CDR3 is CASVWREITDTQYF. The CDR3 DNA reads TGTGCTAGTGTTTGGAGGGAAATCACAGATACGCAGTATTTT.

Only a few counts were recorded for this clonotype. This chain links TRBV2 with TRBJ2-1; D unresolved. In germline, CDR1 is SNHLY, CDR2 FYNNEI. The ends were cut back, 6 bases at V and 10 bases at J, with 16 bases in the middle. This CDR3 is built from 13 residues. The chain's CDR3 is CASRGSSTREQFF. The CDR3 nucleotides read TGTGCCAGCAGGGGTAGCTCGACAAGGGAGCAGTTCTTC.

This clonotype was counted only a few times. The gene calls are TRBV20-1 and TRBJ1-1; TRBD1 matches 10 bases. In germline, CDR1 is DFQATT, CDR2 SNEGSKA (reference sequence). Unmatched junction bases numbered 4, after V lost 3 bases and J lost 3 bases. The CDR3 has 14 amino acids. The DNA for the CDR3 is TGCAGTGCTAGTCGGGGACAGGGGTACACTGAAGCTTTCTTT. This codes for CSASRGQGYTEAFF.

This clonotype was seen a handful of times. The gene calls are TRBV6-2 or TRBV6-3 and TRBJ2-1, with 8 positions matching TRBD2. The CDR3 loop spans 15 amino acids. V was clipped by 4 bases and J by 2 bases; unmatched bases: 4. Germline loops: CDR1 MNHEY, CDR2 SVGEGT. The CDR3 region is CASSFGGVPYNEQFF. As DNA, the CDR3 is TGTGCCAGCAGTTTCGGGGGGGTTCCCTACAATGAGCAGTTCTTC.